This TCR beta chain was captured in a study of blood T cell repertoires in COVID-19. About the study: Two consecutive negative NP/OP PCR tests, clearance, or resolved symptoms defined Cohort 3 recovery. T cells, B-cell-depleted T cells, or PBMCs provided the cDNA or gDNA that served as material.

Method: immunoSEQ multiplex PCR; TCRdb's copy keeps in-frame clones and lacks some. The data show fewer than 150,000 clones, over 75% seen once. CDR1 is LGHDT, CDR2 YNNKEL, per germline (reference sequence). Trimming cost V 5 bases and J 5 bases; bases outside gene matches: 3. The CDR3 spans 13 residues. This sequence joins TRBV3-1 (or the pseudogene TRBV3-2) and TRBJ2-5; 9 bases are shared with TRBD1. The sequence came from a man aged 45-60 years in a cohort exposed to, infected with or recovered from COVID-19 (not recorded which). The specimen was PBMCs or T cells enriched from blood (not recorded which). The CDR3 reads CASSKTGGETQYF. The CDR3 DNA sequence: TGTGCCAGCAGCAAGACAGGGGGGGAGACCCAGTACTTC.